This T cell receptor (beta chain) was captured by sequencing in a study of early T cells in non-severe SARS-CoV-2 infection. In germline, CDR1 is SGHAT, CDR2 FQNNGV. The CDR3 length is 15 residues. TCRdb passed the 5' RACE reads through MiXCR, listing each CDR3 protein once. The table lists approximately 35,000 distinct CDR3 sequences, approximately 5.3% of them singletons. This clonotype was counted only a few times. The junction and the germline gene differ at one end; a read error may be behind it. The sample comprised whole blood. The source is an adult who was a healthcare worker with PCR-confirmed SARS-CoV-2 infection or an uninfected control (not recorded which). This sequence joins TRBV11-2 and TRBJ2-7, with unresolved D. CDR3 DNA: TGTGACAGCAGCTCTTTTTCGGAAGGTACCTACGAGCAGTACTTC. Translated, it gives CDSSSFSEGTYEQYF.